This paragraph reports one TCR beta chain. Antigen: not known. Trimming removed 10 bases from V and 2 bases from J, with 20 bases in between. CDR1 and CDR2 from the germline V gene are WSHSY and SAAADI. The CDR3 sequence is 15 residues long. CD4+ cells were split into CD45RA+ naive and CD45RA-negative memory subsets. The data originate from a study of shared clonotypes between healthy human individuals. Study findings and constraints: Rarefaction revealed incomplete sorted-subset sequencing despite large depth.

Some clones are missing from TCRdb's copy, which holds only in-frame ones; the method was immunoSEQ multiplex PCR. The repertoire holds about 700,000 clones, with approximately 74% as singletons. The sequenced sample was memory CD4+ T cells sorted from blood. The subset: CD45RA-negative fraction. This TCR was recovered from a woman aged 25-40 years in good health. This rearrangement joins TRBV10-2 to TRBJ1-2, with D possibly TRBD1 on 5 matching bases. In nucleotides, the CDR3 is TGCGCCACCAAGGGACTGCGGGGAAGGAACTATGGCTACACCTTC. Its translation: CATKGLRGRNYGYTF.